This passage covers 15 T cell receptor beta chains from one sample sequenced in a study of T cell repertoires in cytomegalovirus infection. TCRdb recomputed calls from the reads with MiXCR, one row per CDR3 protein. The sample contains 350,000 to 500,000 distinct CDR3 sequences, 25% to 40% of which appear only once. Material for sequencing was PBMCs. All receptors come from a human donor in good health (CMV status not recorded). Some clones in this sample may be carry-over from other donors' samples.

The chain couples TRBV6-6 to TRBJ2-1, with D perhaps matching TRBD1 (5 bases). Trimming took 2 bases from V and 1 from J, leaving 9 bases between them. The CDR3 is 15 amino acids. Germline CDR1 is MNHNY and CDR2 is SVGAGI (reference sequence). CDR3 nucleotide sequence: TGTGCCAGCAGTTACCCAGGGTCGTCCTACAATGAGCAGTTCTTC. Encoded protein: CASSYPGSSYNEQFF.

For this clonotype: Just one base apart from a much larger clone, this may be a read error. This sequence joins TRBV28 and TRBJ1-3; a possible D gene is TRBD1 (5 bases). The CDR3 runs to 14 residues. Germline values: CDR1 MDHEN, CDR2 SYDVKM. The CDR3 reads CARSPGYSGNTIYF. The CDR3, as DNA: TGTGCCCGCAGTCCAGGGTACTCTGGAAACACCATATATTTT.

The CDR3 bases are TGTGCCAGCAGCTTGTTGACAGGGGGAAATGAGCAGTTCTTC. It yields the protein CASSLLTGGNEQFF. The rearrangement links TRBV5-4 to TRBJ2-1; TRBD1 matches 9 bases. The germline gives CDR1 SGHNT, CDR2 YYREEE (reference sequence). The CDR3 loop spans 14 amino acids. Trimming removed 1 base from V and 7 bases from J; junction bases left unmatched: 3.

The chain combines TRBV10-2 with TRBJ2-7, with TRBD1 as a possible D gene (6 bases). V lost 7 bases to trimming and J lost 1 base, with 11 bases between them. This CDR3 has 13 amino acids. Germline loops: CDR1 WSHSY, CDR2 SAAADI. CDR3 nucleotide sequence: TGCGCCAGCATCCCCGGACAGTCCTACGAGCAGTACTTC. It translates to CASIPGQSYEQYF.

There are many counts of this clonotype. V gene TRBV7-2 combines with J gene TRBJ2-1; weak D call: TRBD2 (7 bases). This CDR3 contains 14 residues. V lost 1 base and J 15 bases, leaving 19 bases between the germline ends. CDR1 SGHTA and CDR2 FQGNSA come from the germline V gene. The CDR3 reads CASSLGSLGGRAFF. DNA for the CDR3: TGTGCCAGCAGCTTAGGCAGTTTGGGGGGGCGAGCGTTCTTC.

In nucleotides, the CDR3 is TGTGCCAGCAGCCAACCAACCGAGACAGGGGGGTACTATGGCTACACCTTC. Protein product: CASSQPTETGGYYGYTF. V is TRBV6-5 and J is TRBJ1-2; 9 bases are shared with TRBD1. CDR1 MNHEY and CDR2 SVGAGI come from the germline V gene. There are 17 residues in the CDR3. Unmatched junction bases numbered 14, after V lost 6 bases and J lost 3 bases.

The CDR3 protein is CASSTNAYEQYF. CDR3 coding DNA: TGTGCCAGCAGTACGAATGCCTACGAGCAGTACTTC. The rearrangement joins TRBV6-5 to TRBJ2-7, with D unclear. The CDR3 is 12 residues long. Germline assignment: CDR1 MNHEY and CDR2 SVGAGI. Trimming pared 5 bases from V and 2 bases from J, leaving 7 bases between.

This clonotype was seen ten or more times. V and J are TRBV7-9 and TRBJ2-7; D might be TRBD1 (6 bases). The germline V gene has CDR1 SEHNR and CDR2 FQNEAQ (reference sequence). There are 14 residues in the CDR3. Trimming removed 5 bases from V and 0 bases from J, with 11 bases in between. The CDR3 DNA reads TGTGCCAGCAGCGCTAGGGACAACTCCTACGAGCAGTACTTC. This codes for CASSARDNSYEQYF.

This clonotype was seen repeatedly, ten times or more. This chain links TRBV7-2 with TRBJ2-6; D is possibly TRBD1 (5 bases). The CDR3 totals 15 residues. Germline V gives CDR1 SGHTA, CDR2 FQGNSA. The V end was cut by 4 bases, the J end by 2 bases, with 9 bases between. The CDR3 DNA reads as TGTGCCAGCAGCTATGGGGCAGCTGGGGCCAACGTCCTGACTTTC. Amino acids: CASSYGAAGANVLTF.

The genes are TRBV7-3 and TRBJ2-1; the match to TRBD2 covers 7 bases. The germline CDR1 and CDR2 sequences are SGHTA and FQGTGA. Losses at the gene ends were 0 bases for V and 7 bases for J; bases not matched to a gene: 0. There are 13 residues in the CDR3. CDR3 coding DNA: TGTGCCAGCAGCTTAACGGGGGGGAATGAGCAGTTCTTC. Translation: CASSLTGGNEQFF.

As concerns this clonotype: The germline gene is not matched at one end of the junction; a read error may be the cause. CDR3 loop: CASRQALAGCKNTGELFF. As DNA, the CDR3 is TGTGCCAGCCGCCAAGCCCTAGCGGGTTGTAAGAACACCGGGGAGCTGTTTTTT. The chain recombines TRBV4-2 with TRBJ2-2, with 8 bases fitting TRBD2. Germline-derived CDR1 and CDR2 are LGHNA and YNFKEQ. The CDR3 runs to 18 residues.

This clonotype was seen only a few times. The DNA of the CDR3 is TGCGCCAGCAGCGTACCGGGACTAGAACAAGAGACCCAGTACTTC. Translated, it gives CASSVPGLEQETQYF. V usage is TRBV5-1 and J usage is TRBJ2-5, with TRBD2 matching over 8 bases. The CDR3 length is 15 residues. V trimming: 4 bases; J trimming: 2 bases; junction bases outside the gene matches: 7. Per germline, CDR1 SGHRS and CDR2 YFSETQ.

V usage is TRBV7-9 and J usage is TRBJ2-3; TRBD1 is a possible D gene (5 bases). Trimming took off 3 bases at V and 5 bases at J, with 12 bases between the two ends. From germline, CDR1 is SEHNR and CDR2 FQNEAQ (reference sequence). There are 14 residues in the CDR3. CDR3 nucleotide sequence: TGTGCCAGCAGCTTGCAGGGTTATAAAGATACGCAGTATTTT. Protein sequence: CASSLQGYKDTQYF. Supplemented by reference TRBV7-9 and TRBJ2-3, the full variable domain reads DTGVSQNPRHKITKRGQNVTFRCDPISEHNRLYWYRQTLGQGPEFLTYFQNEAQLEKSRLLSDRFSAERPKGSFSTLEIQRTEQGDSAMYLCASSLQGYKDTQYFGPGTRLTVL.

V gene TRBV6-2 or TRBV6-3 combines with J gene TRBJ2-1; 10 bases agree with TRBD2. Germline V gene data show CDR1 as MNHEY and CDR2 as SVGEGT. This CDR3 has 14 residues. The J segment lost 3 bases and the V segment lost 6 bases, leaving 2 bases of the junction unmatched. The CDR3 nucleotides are TGTGCCAGCAGAACTAGCGGGGTCTACAATGAGCAGTTCTTC. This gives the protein CASRTSGVYNEQFF.

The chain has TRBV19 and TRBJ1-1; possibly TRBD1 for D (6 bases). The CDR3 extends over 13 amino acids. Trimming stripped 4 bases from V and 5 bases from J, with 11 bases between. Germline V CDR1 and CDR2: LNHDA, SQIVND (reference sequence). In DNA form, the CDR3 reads TGTGCCAGTAGTAACCCGCAGGGGACTGAAGCTTTCTTT. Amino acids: CASSNPQGTEAFF.